This T cell receptor (beta chain) was captured in a study of blood T cell repertoires in COVID-19. Adults between roughly 18 and 89 years of age took part from about 24 US areas. The study assigned cohorts using participant-reported clinical history. TCRdb's copy holds only in-frame clones and misses some; the assay was immunoSEQ multiplex PCR. The data hold approximately 310,000 clones, with approximately 91% observed a single time. This CDR3 is 16 amino acids long. The germline V gene encodes CDR1 MGHRA and CDR2 YSYEKL. V was trimmed by 3 bases and J by 0 bases, leaving 11 bases between them. The receptor was derived from a man between 60 and 75 years old who had recovered from COVID-19. Specimen: PBMCs or T cells enriched from blood (not recorded which). This chain uses TRBV4-1 with TRBJ1-4; the D gene is possibly TRBD1 (6 bases). In DNA form, the CDR3 reads TGCGCCAGCAGCCAGGCCCGGACAGCAACTAATGAAAAACTGTTTTTT. It is translated as CASSQARTATNEKLFF.